This T cell receptor beta chain stems from a study of shared clonotypes between healthy human individuals. Points from the study as a whole: Clonotype sharing among donors was expected to depend on sequencing depth. Tissue TCR repertoires likely differ from these blood-only repertoires.

Remarks on this clone: Its antigen remains unidentified.

Germline CDR1 reads MNHNY; CDR2 reads SVGAGI (reference sequence). V gave up 4 bases and J gave up 5 bases, with 14 bases separating them. The length of the CDR3 is 14 residues. Around 29,000 T cell genomes, or 300 ng DNA, went into unsorted PBMC replicate PCRs. Using immunoSEQ multiplex PCR, the repertoire was profiled, and TCRdb retains in-frame clones only, with some absent. The table shows fewer than 550,000 clones, with roughly 79% occurring only once. The clonotype originates from a woman aged 40 to 50 in good health. Some clones in this sample may be carry-over from other donors' samples. The chain couples TRBV6-6 to TRBJ1-2; D is perhaps TRBD1 (5 bases). Sequencing was performed on PBMCs. CDR3 amino acids: CASSSQGLIYGYTF. The CDR3 DNA follows: TGTGCCAGCAGTTCCCAGGGCCTAATATATGGCTACACCTTC.